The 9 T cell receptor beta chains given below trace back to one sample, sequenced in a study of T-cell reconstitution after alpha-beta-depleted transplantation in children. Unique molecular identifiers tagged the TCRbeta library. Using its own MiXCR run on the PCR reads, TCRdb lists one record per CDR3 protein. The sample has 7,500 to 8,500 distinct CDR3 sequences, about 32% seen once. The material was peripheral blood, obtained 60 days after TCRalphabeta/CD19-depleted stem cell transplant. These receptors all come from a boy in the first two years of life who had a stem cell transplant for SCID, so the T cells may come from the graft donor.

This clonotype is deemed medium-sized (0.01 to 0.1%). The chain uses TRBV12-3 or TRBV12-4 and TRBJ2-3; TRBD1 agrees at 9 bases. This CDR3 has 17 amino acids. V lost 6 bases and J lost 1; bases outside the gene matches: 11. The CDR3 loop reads CASRTQGQGVRTDTQYF. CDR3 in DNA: TGTGCCAGCAGGACCCAGGGACAGGGTGTCCGCACAGATACGCAGTATTTT.

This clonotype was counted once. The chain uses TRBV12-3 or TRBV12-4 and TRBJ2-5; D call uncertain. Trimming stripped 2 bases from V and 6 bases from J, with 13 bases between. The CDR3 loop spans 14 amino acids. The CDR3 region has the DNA TGTGCCAGCAGTTTACGGGCCAGCAAGAAGACCCAGTACTTC. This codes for CASSLRASKKTQYF.

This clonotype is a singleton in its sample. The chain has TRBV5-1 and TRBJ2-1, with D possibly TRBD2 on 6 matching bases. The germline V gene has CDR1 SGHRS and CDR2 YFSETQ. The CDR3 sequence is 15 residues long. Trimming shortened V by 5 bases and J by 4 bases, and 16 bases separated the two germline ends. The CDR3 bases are TGCGCCAGCAGGTCCGCCGGGACTCCTTACAATGAGCAGTTCTTC. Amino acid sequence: CASRSAGTPYNEQFF.

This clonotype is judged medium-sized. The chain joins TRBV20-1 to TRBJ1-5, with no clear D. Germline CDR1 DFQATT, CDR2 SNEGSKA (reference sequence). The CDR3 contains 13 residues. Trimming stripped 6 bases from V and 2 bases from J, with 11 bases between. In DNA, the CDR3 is TGCAGTGCACAACGAGGGCGCAATCAGCCCCAGCATTTT. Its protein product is CSAQRGRNQPQHF.

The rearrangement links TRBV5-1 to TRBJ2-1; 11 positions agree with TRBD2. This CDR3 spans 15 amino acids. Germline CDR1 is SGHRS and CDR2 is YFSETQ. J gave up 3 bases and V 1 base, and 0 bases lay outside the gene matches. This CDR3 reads CASSLTSGSYNEQFF. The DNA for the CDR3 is TGCGCCAGCAGCTTGACTAGCGGGAGCTACAATGAGCAGTTCTTC.

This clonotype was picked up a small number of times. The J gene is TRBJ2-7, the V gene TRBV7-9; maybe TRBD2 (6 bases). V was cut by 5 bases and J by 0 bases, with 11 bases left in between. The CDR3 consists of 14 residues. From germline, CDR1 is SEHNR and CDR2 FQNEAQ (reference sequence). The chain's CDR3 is CASSPDGSSYEQYF. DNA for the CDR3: TGTGCCAGCAGCCCTGACGGGAGCTCCTACGAGCAGTACTTC.

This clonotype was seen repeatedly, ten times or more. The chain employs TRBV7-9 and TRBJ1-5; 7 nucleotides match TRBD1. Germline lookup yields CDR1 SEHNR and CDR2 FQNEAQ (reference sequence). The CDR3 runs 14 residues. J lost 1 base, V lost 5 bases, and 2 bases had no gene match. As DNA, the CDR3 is TGTGCCAGCAGCCCGACAGGGAGCAATCAGCCCCAGCATTTT. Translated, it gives CASSPTGSNQPQHF.

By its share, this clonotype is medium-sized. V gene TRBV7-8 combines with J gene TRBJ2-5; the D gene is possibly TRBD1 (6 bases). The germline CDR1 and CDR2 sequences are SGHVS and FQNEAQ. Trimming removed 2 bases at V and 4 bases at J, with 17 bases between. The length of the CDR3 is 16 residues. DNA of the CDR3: TGTGCCAGCAGCTTAAGGAGGACAGTCTTATCAGAGACCCAGTACTTC. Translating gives CASSLRRTVLSETQYF.

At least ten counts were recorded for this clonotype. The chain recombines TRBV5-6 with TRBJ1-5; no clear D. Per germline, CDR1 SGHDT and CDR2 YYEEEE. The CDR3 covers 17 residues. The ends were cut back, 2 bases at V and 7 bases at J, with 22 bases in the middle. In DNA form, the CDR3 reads TGTGCCAGCAGCTTTTGTCCCCCAGGCGGGGAGCACCAGCCCCAGCATTTT. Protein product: CASSFCPPGGEHQPQHF.